This TCR beta chain was sequenced during a study of T cell repertoires in cytomegalovirus infection. Study-wide context: Shared public TCR beta signatures pointed to both CMV infection and a matching HLA type.

One entry per CDR3 protein results from TCRdb running MiXCR on the reads. There are fewer than 850,000 distinct CDR3 sequences in the sample; around 29% occur only once, and around 12% lies in the top ten. As for this clonotype: Its specificity is unknown.

The J segment lost 4 bases and the V segment lost 2 bases, leaving 13 bases of the junction unmatched. This CDR3 is 17 amino acids long. The germline V gene encodes CDR1 MNHEY and CDR2 SVGEGT. The receptor was isolated from a human donor in good health (CMV status not recorded). Some clones in this sample may be carry-over from other donors' samples. Material: cultured CD8+ T cells from PBMCs, obtained from culture after CMV antigen stimulation. The J gene is TRBJ2-5, the V gene TRBV6-2 or TRBV6-3, with TRBD2 identical over 7 bases. CDR3 nucleotides: TGTGCCAGCAGTTACGTACGACCGCTAGCGGAGGGAGAGACCCAGTACTTC. Translated, it gives CASSYVRPLAEGETQYF.